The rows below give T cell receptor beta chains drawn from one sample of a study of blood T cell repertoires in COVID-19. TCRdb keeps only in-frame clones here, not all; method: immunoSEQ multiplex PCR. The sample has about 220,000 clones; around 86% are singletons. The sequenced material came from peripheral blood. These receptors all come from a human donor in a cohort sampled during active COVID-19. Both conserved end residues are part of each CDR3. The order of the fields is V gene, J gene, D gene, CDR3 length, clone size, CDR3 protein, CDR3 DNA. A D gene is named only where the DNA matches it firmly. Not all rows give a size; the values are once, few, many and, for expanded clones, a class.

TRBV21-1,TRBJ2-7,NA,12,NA,CASSKVSDEQYF,TGTGCCAGCAGCAAAGTTTCGGACGAGCAGTACTTC
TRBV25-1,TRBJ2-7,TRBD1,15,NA,CASSVPGTGGYEQYF,TGTGCCAGCAGTGTCCCCGGGACAGGGGGCTACGAGCAGTACTTC
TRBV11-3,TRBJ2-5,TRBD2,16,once,CASSPGTSGRGETQYF,TGTGCCAGCAGCCCGGGGACTAGCGGGAGGGGAGAGACCCAGTACTTC
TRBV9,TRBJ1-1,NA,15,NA,CASSVGGEPSTEAFF,TGTGCCAGCAGCGTAGGGGGGGAACCAAGCACTGAAGCTTTCTTT
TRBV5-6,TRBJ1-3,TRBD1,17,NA,CASSHNEGQGFGNTIYF,TGTGCCAGCAGCCACAATGAGGGACAGGGCTTCGGAAACACCATATATTTT
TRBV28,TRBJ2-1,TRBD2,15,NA,CASSVAGGLYNEQFF,TGTGCCAGCAGTGTAGCGGGAGGGCTTTACAATGAGCAGTTCTTC
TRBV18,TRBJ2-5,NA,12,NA,CASSPLAETQYF,TGTGCCAGCTCACCACTTGCGGAGACCCAGTACTTC
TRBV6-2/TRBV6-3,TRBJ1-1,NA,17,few,CASSYPHGVPLPTEAFF,TGTGCCAGCAGTTACCCGCACGGGGTGCCCCTACCTACTGAAGCTTTCTTT
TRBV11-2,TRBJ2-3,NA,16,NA,CASSPIRGTSEDTQYF,TGTGCCAGCAGCCCAATCCGGGGGACGTCGGAAGATACGCAGTATTTT
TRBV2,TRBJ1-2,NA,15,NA,CASSEAQGLYYGYTF,TGTGCCAGCAGTGAAGCCCAGGGCCTATACTATGGCTACACCTTC
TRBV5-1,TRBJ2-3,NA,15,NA,CASSHGSFRTDTQYF,TGCGCCAGCAGCCACGGTTCTTTCCGCACAGATACGCAGTATTTT
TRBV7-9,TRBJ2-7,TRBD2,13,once,CASSSGLPYEQYF,TGTGCCAGCAGCTCGGGACTACCCTACGAGCAGTACTTC
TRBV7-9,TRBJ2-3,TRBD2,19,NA,CASSLGGLAGPAGTDTQYF,TGTGCCAGCAGCTTAGGGGGACTAGCGGGACCAGCGGGCACAGATACGCAGTATTTT
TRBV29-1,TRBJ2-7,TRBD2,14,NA,CSVVERRGSYEQYF,TGCAGCGTCGTGGAGCGGCGGGGGTCCTACGAGCAGTACTTC
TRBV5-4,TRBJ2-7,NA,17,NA,CASSFMWIGGQAYEQYF,TGTGCCAGCAGCTTTATGTGGATCGGGGGTCAGGCCTACGAGCAGTACTTC
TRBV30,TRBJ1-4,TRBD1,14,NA,CAWTSGRQGEKLFF,TGTGCCTGGACCTCGGGGAGACAGGGAGAAAAACTGTTTTTT
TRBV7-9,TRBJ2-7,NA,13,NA,CASSTPGHSGKYF,TGTGCCAGCAGCACCCCGGGACACTCCGGAAAGTACTTC
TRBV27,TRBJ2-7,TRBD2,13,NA,CASSPGLAYEQYF,TGTGCCAGCAGCCCCGGACTAGCCTACGAGCAGTACTTC
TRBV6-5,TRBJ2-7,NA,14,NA,CASSYSSRGVEQYF,TGTGCCAGCAGTTACTCGTCCAGGGGGGTAGAGCAGTACTTC
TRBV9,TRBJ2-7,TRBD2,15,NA,CASSESGTSGYEQYF,TGTGCCAGCAGCGAATCCGGGACTAGCGGTTACGAGCAGTACTTC
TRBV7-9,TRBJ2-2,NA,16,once,CASSSRQDGGTGELFF,TGTGCCAGCAGCTCTAGACAGGATGGGGGCACCGGGGAGCTGTTTTTT
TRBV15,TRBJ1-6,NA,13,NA,CATSVKRGSPLHF,TGTGCCACCAGCGTTAAAAGAGGTTCACCCCTCCACTTT
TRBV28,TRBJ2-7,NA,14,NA,CASSLFGGTYEQYF,TGTGCCAGCAGTTTATTCGGGGGTACCTACGAGCAGTACTTC
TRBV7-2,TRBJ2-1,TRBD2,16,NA,CASSPRAGNSYNEQFF,TGTGCCAGCAGCCCCCGAGCGGGGAACTCCTACAATGAGCAGTTCTTC
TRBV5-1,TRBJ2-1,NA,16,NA,CASSLANHPQGNEQFF,TGCGCCAGCAGCTTGGCCAACCATCCCCAGGGCAATGAGCAGTTCTTC
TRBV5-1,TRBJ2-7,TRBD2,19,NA,CASSLAPSGTFSNSYEQYF,TGCGCCAGCAGCTTGGCTCCTAGCGGGACTTTTTCTAACTCCTACGAGCAGTACTTC
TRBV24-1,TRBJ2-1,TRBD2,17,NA,CATTGTSGRSSYNEQFF,TGTGCCACCACCGGGACTAGCGGGAGGAGCTCCTACAATGAGCAGTTCTTC
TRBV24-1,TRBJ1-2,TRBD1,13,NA,CATSVTGGYGYTF,TGTGCCACCAGTGTTACAGGGGGCTATGGCTACACCTTC
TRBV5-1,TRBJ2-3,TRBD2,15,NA,CASSKRLAGEDTQYF,TGCGCCAGCAGCAAGAGACTAGCGGGAGAAGATACGCAGTATTTT
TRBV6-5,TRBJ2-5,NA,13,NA,CASSSGIRETQYF,TGTGCCAGCAGTTCAGGGATTCGGGAGACCCAGTACTTC
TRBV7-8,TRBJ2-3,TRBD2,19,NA,CASSPRSRLAASRSDTQYF,TGTGCCAGCAGCCCTCGCTCGCGGCTAGCGGCTTCACGATCGGATACGCAGTATTTT
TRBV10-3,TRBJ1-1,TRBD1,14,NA,CAISLGQGQTEAFF,TGTGCCATCAGTCTTGGACAGGGGCAGACTGAAGCTTTCTTT
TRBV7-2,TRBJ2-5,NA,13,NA,CASSLRRGETQYF,TGTGCCAGCAGCTTACGTAGGGGGGAGACCCAGTACTTC
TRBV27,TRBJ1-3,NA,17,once,CASSLSYSLSSGNTIYF,TGTGCCAGCAGTTTATCCTACAGCTTAAGCTCTGGAAACACCATATATTTT
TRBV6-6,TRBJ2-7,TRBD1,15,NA,CASLPTGGGIYEQYF,TGTGCCAGCCTCCCGACAGGGGGGGGGATCTACGAGCAGTACTTC
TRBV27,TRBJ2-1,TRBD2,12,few,CASSFGGRAGVF,TGTGCCAGCAGTTTTGGGGGGAGGGCCGGGGTCTTC
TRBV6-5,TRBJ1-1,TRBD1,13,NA,CASSLDRGTEAFF,TGTGCCAGCAGCCTGGACAGGGGTACTGAAGCTTTCTTT
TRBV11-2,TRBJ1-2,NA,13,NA,CASSRGGGYGYTF,TGTGCCAGCAGCCGAGGCGGGGGGTATGGCTACACCTTC
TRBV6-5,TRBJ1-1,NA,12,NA,CASSYSPGRAFF,TGTGCCAGCAGTTACTCGCCAGGGCGGGCTTTCTTT
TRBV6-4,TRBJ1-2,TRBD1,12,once,CASSGQGSGYTF,TGTGCCAGCAGCGGACAGGGTAGTGGCTACACCTTC
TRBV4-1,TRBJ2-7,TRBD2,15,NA,CASRELAGGYHEQYF,TGCGCCAGCAGGGAGCTAGCGGGAGGATACCACGAGCAGTACTTC
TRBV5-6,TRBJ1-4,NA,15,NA,CASATRRVTNEKLFF,TGTGCCAGCGCGACCCGGAGGGTAACTAATGAAAAACTGTTTTTT
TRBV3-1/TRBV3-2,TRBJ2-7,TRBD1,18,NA,CASSQDQVGGVFLREQYF,TGTGCCAGCAGCCAAGATCAGGTAGGGGGCGTATTCCTTCGCGAGCAGTACTTC
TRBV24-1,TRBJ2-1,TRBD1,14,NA,CATSVGTGDNEQFF,TGTGCCACCAGTGTAGGGACAGGCGACAATGAGCAGTTCTTC
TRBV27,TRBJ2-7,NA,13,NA,CASSLSDSAEQYF,TGTGCCAGCAGTTTATCGGACAGTGCCGAGCAGTACTTC
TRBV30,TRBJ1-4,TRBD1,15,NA,CAWSARDRGYEKLFF,TGTGCCTGGAGTGCACGGGACAGGGGGTATGAAAAACTGTTTTTT